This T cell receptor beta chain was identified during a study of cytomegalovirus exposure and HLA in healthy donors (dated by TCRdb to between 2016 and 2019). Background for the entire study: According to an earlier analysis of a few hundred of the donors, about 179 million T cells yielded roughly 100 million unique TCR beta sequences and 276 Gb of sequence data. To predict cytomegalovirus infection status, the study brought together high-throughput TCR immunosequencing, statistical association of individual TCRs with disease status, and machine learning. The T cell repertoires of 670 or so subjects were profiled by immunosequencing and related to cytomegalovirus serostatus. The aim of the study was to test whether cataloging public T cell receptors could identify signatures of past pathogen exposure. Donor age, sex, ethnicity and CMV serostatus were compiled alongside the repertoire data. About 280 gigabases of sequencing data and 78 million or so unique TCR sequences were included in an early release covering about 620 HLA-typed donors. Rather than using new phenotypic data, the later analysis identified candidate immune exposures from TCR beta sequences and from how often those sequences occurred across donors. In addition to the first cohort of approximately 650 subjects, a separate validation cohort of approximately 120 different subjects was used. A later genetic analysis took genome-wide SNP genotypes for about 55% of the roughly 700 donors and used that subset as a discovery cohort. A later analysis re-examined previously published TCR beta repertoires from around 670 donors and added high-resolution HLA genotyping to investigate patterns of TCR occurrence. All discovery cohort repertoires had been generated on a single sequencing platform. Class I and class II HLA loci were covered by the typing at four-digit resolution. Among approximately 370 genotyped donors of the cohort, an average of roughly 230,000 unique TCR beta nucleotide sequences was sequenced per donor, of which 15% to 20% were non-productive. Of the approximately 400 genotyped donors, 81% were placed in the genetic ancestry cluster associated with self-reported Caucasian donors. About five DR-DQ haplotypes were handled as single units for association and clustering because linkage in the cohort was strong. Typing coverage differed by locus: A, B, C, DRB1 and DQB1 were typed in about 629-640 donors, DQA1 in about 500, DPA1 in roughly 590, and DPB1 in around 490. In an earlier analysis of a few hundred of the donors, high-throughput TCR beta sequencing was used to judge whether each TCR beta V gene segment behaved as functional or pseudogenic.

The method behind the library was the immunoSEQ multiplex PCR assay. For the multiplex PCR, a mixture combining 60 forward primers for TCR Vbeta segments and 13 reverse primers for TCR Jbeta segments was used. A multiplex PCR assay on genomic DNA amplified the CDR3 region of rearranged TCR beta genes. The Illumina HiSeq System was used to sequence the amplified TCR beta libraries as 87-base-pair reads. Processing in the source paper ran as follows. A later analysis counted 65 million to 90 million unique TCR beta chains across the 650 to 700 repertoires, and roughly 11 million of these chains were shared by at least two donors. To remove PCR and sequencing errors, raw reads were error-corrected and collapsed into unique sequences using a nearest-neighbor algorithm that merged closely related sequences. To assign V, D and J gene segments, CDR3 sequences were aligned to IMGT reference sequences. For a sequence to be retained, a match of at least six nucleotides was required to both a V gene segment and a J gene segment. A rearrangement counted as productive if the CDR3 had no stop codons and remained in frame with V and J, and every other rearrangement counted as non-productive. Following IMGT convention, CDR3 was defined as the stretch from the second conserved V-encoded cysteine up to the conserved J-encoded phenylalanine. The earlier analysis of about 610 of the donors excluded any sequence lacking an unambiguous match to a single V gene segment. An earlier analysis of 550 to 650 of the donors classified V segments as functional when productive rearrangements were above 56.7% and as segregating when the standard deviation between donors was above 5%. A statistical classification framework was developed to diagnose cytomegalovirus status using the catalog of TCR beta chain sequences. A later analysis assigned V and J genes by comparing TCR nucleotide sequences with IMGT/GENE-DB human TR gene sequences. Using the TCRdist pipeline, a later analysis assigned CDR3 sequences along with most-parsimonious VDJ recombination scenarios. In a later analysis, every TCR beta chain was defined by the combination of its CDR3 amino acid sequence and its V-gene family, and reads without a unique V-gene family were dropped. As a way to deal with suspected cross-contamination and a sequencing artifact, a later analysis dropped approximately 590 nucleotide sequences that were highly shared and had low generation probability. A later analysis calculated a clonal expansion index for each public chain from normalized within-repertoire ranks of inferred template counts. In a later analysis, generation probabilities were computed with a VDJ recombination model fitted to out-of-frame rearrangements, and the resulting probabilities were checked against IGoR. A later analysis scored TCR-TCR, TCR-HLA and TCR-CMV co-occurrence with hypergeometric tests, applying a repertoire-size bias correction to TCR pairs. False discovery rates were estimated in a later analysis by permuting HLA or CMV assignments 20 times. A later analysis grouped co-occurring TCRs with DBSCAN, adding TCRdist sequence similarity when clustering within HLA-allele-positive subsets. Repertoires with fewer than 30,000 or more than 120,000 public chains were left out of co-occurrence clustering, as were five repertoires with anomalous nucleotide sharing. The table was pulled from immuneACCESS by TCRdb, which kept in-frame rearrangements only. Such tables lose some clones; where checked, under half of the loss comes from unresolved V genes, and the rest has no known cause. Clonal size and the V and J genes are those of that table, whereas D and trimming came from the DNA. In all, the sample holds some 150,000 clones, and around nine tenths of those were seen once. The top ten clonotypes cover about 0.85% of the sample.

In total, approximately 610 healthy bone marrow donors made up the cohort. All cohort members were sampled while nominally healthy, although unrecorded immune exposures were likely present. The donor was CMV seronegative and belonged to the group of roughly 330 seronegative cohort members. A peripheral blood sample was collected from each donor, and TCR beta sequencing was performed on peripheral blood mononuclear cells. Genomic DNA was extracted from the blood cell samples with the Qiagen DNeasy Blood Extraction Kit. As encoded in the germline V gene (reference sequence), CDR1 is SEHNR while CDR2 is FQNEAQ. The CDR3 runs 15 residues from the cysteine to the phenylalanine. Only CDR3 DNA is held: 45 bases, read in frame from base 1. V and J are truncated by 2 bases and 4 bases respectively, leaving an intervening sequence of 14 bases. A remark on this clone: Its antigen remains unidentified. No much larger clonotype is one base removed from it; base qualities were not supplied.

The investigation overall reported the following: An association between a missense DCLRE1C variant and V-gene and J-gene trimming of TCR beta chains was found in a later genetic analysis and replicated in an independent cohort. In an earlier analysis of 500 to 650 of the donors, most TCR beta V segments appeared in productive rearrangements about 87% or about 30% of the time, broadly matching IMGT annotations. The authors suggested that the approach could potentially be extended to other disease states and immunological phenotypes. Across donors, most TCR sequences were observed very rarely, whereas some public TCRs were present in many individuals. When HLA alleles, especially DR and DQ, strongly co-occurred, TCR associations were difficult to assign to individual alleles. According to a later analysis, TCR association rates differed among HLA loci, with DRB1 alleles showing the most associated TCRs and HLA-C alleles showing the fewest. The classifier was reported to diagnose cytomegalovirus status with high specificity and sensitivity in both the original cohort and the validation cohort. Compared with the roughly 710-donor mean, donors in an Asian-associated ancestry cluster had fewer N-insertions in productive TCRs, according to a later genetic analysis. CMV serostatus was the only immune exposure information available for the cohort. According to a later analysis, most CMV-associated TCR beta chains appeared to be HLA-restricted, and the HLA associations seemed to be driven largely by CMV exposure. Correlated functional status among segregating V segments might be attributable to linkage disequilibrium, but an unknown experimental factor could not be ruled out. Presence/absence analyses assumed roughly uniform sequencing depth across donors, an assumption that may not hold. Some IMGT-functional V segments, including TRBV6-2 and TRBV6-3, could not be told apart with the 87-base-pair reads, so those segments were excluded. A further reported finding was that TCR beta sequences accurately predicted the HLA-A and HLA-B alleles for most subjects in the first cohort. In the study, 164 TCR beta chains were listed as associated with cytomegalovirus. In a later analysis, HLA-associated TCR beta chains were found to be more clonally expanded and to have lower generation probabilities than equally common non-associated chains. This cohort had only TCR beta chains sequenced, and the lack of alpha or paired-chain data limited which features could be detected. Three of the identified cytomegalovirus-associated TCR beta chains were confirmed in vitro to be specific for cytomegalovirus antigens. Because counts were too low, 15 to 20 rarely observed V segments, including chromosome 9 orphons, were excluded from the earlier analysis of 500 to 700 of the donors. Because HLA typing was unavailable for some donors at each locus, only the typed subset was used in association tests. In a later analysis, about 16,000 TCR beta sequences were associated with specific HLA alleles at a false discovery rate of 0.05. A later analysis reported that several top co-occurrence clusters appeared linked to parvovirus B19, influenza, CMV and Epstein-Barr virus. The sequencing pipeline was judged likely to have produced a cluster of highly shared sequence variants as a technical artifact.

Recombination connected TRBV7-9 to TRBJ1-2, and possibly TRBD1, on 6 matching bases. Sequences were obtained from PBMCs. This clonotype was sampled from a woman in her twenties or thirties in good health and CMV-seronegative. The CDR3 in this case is CASSLPGTIAYGYTF. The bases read TGTGCCAGCAGCTTACCTGGGACAATCGCCTATGGCTACACCTTC. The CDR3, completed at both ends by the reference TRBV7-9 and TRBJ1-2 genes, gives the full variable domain DTGVSQNPRHKITKRGQNVTFRCDPISEHNRLYWYRQTLGQGPEFLTYFQNEAQLEKSRLLSDRFSAERPKGSFSTLEIQRTEQGDSAMYLCASSLPGTIAYGYTFGSGTRLTVV.